This T cell receptor (beta chain) comes out of a study of identical twins. As for this clonotype: Its antigen is unknown.

Everyone who donated was a healthy Caucasian. Germline lookup yields CDR1 SGHRS and CDR2 YFSETQ. This CDR3 region has 15 residues. V shed 3 bases and J shed 0 bases, with 10 bases lying between them. A universal primer site was incorporated via template switching, and the cDNA contained unique molecular identifiers. One entry per CDR3 protein, called by TCRdb with MiXCR from the 5' RACE reads. The sample holds 300,000 to 350,000 distinct CDR3 sequences; 9% to 15% are singletons and the top ten take 7.2%. Broader study findings: Researchers reported weaker excess twin sharing in beta out-of-frame sequences. Those out-of-frame alpha sequences shared by twins showed an excess of low generation probability.

The same sample was also used in a study of yellow fever vaccine responses in identical twins.

What was sequenced was CD8+ T cells sorted from blood. This clonotype originated in a woman under 30 in good health. The genes are TRBV5-1 and TRBJ2-1, with a weak D call TRBD1 (6 bases). The CDR3: CASSSTGPSYNEQFF. The CDR3 DNA is TGCGCCAGCAGCTCCACAGGGCCCTCCTACAATGAGCAGTTCTTC. Looking up the rest from reference TRBV5-1 and TRBJ2-1 gives the full variable domain: KAGVTQTPRYLIKTRGQQVTLSCSPISGHRSVSWYQQTPGQGLQFLFEYFSETQRNKGNFPGRFSGRQFSNSRSEMNVSTLELGDSALYLCASSSTGPSYNEQFFGPGTRLTVL.